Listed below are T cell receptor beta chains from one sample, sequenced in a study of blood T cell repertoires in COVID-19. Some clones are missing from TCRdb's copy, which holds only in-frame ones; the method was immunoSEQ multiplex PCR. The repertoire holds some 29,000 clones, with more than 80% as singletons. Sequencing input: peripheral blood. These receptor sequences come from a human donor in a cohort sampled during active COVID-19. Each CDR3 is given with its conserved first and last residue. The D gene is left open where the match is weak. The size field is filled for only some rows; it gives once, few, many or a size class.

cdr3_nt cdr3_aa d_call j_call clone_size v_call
TGTGCCAGTAGTATGGTTGCGAGCGGGGCCTACAATGAGCAGTTCTTC CASSMVASGAYNEQFF TRBD2 TRBJ2-1 NA TRBV19
TGTGCCAGCAGCTTAGCCCAGGCGACTGAAGCTTTCTTT CASSLAQATEAFF NA TRBJ1-1 NA TRBV7-2
TGTGCCATCAGTGAGGGGACAGGGGGTAATGAAAAACTGTTTTTT CAISEGTGGNEKLFF TRBD1 TRBJ1-4 NA TRBV10-3
TGTGCCAGCAGTTTTACTACTAGCACAGATACGCAGTATTTT CASSFTTSTDTQYF NA TRBJ2-3 NA TRBV6-5
TGTGCCAGCAGCTTATTTCTCGGCGAGCAGTACTTC CASSLFLGEQYF NA TRBJ2-7 NA TRBV7-8
TGCGCCAGCAGCCATAGCGGGGGGGACACCGGGGAGCTGTTTTTT CASSHSGGDTGELFF TRBD2 TRBJ2-2 NA TRBV5-1
TGTGCCAGCAGCCAAGGGGCCGGGACTAGCTCCTACAATGAGCAGTTCTTC CASSQGAGTSSYNEQFF TRBD2 TRBJ2-1 NA TRBV4-2
TGTGCCAGCAGCTTGGTAGGCGGGGTATTTGGCTACGAGCAGTACTTC CASSLVGGVFGYEQYF NA TRBJ2-7 NA TRBV5-6
TGTGCCAGTAGTGAAAGACAGGGGGCTCACGAGCAGTACTTC CASSERQGAHEQYF TRBD1 TRBJ2-7 once TRBV19
TGTGCCAGCTCACCACCCGGAGAGACCCAGTACTTC CASSPPGETQYF NA TRBJ2-5 NA TRBV18
TGCGCCAGCACCTCCGGGACAGGGGGCCAAGAGACCCAGTACTTC CASTSGTGGQETQYF TRBD1 TRBJ2-5 NA TRBV4-1